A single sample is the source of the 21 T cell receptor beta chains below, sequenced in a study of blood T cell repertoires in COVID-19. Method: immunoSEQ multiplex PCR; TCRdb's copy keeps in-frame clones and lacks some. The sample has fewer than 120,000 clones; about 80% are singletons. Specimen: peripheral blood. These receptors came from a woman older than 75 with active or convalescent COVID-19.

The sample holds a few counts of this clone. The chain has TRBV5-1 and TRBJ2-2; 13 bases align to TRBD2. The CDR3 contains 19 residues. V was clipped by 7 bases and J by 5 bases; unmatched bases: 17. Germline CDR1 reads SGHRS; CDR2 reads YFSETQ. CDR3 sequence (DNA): TGCGCCAGCGCGATACCCGGACTAGCGGGAGTAAGAAGGACCGGGGAGCTGTTTTTT. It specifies CASAIPGLAGVRRTGELFF.

DNA for the CDR3: TGTGCCAGTTCTGACTATAGCAATCAGCCCCAGCATTTT. This gives the protein CASSDYSNQPQHF. This chain uses TRBV19 with TRBJ1-5; D not certain. The CDR3 consists of 13 residues. V lost 8 bases, J lost 0 bases, and 8 bases lay in between. The V gene's germline CDR1 is LNHDA and CDR2 SQIVND (reference sequence). The variable domain in full, completed from reference TRBV19 and TRBJ1-5, reads DGGITQSPKYLFRKEGQNVTLSCEQNLNHDAMYWYRQDPGQGLRLIYYSQIVNDFQKGDIAEGYSVSREKKESFPLTVTSAQKNPTAFYLCASSDYSNQPQHFGDGTRLSIL.

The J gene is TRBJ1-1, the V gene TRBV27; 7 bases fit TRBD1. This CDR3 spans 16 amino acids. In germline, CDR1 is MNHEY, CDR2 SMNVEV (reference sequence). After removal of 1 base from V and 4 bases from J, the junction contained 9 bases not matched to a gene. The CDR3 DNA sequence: TGTGCCAGCAGTTTATTTCAGGACAGGAGTTCCACTGAAGCTTTCTTT. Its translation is CASSLFQDRSSTEAFF.

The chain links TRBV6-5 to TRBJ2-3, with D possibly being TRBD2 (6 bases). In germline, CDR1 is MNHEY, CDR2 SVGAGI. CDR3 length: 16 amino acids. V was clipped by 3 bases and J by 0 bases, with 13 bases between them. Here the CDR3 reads CASSYAGGTSTDTQYF. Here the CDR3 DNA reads TGTGCCAGCAGTTATGCTGGCGGGACTAGCACAGATACGCAGTATTTT.

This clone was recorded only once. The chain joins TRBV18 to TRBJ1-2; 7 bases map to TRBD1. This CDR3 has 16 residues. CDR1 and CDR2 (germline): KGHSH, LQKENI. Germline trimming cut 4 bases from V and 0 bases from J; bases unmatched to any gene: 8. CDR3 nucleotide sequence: TGTGCCAGCTCACAAAAGGGACAGAGCACTAACTATGGCTACACCTTC. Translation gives CASSQKGQSTNYGYTF. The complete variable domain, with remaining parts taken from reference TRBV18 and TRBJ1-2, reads NAGVMQNPRHLVRRRGQEARLRCSPMKGHSHVYWYRQLPEEGLKFMVYLQKENIIDESGMPKERFSAEFPKEGPSILRIQQVVRGDSAAYFCASSQKGQSTNYGYTFGSGTRLTVV.

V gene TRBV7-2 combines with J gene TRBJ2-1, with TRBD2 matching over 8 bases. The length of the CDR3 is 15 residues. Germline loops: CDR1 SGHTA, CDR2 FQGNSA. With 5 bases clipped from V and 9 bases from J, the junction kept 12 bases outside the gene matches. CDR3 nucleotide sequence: TGTGCCAGCAGCCCACCAGGGACTAGTCGCGTTGAGCAGTTCTTC. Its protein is CASSPPGTSRVEQFF.

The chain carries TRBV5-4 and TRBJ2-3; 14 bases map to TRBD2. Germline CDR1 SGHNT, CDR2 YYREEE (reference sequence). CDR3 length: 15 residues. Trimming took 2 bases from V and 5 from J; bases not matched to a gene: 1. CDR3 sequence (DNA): TGTGCCAGCAGCTTAGGACTAGCGGGAGGAGATACGCAGTATTTT. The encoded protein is CASSLGLAGGDTQYF.

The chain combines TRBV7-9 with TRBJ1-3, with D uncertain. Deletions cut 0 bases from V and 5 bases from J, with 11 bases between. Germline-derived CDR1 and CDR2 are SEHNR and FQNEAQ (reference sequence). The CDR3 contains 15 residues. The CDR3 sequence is CASSLAGVLRNTIYF. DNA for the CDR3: TGTGCCAGCAGCTTAGCCGGGGTCCTCCGAAACACCATATATTTT.

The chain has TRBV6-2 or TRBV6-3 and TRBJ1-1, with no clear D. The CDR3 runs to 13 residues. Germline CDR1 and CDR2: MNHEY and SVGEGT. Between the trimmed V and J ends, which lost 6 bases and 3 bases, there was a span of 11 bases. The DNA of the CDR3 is TGTGCCAGCAGGTACGAAGCGCACACTGAAGCTTTCTTT. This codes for CASRYEAHTEAFF.

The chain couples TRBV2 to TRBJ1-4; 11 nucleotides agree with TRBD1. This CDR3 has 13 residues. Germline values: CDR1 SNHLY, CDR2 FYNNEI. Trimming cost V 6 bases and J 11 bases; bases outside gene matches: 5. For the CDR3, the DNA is TGTGCCAGCAGGGGGGACAGGGGGACCAAACTGTTTTTT. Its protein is CASRGDRGTKLFF.

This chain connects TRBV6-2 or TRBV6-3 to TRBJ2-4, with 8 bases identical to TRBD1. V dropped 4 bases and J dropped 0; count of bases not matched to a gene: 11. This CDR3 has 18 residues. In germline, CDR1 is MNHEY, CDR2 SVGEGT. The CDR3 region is CASSWWPGQVQAKNIQYF. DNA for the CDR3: TGTGCCAGCAGTTGGTGGCCGGGACAGGTTCAAGCCAAAAACATTCAGTACTTC.

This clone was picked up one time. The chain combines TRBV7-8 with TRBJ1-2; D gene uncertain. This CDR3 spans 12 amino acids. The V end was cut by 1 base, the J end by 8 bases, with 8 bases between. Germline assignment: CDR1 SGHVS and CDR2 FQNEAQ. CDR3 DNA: TGTGCCAGCAGCTTAGACGGGTGGGGCTACACCTTC. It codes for CASSLDGWGYTF.

DNA of the CDR3: TGCGCCAGCAGCCCTTCGTTGGGCGCTTTTGGAAACACCATATATTTT. Translation gives CASSPSLGAFGNTIYF. J is TRBJ1-3 and V is TRBV5-1; D is uncertain. CDR3 length equals 16 residues. The V end was cut by 4 bases, the J end by 3 bases, with 17 bases between. CDR1 and CDR2 from the germline V gene are SGHRS and YFSETQ.

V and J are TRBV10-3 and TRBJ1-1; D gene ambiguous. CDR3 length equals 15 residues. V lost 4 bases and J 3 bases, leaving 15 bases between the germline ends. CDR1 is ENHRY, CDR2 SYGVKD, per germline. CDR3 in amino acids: CAISGWREYDTEAFF. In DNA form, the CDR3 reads TGTGCCATCAGTGGGTGGAGGGAATATGACACTGAAGCTTTCTTT.

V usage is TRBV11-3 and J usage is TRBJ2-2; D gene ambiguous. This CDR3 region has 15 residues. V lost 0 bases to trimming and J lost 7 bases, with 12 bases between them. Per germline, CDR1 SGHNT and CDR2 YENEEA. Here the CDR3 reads CASSLDAETGGELFF. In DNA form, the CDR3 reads TGTGCCAGCAGCTTAGATGCCGAGACGGGCGGGGAGCTGTTTTTT.

The CDR3 DNA reads TGTGCCAGCAGCGGCCGGGACAGGGCTATAGTAGCTTTCTTT. Translated, it gives CASSGRDRAIVAFF. The chain links TRBV21-1 to TRBJ1-1; the table's D call, TRBD1, has no DNA check behind it. TRBV21-1 is marked as a pseudogene. CDR3 size: 14 residues.

The CDR3 bases are TGCGCCAGCAGCCCGAGGACTAGCGGGGTCACAGATACGCAGTATTTT. It is translated as CASSPRTSGVTDTQYF. The chain is built from TRBV5-1 and TRBJ2-3, with TRBD2 matching 12 bases. The germline V gene has CDR1 SGHRS and CDR2 YFSETQ. The CDR3 has 16 amino acids. V trimming: 4 bases; J trimming: 2 bases; junction bases outside the gene matches: 5. Drawing the rest from reference TRBV5-1 and TRBJ2-3, the complete variable domain is KAGVTQTPRYLIKTRGQQVTLSCSPISGHRSVSWYQQTPGQGLQFLFEYFSETQRNKGNFPGRFSGRQFSNSRSEMNVSTLELGDSALYLCASSPRTSGVTDTQYFGPGTRLTVL.

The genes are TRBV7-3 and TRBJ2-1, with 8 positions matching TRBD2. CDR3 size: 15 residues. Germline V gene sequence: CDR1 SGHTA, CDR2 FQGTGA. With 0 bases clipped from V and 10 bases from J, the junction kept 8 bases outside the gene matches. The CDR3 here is CASSLTVGRLAEQFF. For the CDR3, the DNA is TGTGCCAGCAGCTTAACGGTCGGGAGACTAGCGGAGCAGTTCTTC.

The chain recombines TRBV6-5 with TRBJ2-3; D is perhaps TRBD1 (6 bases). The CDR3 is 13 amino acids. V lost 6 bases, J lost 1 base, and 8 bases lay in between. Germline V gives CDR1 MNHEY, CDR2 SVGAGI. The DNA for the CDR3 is TGTGCCAGCAGGAGACAGGGCACAGATACGCAGTATTTT. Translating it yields CASRRQGTDTQYF.

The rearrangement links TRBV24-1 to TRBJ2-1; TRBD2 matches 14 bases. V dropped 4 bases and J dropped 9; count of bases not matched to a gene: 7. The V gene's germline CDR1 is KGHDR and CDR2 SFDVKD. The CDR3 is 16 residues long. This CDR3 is CATSEGTSGSVSEQFF. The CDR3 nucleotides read TGTGCCACCAGTGAAGGGACTAGCGGGAGTGTTAGTGAGCAGTTCTTC.

CDR3 sequence reads: CASRTSGISGELFF. In nucleotides, the CDR3 is TGTGCCAGTAGGACTAGCGGGATTTCCGGGGAGCTGTTTTTT. The rearrangement joins TRBV19 to TRBJ2-2; TRBD2 aligns across 11 bases. CDR3 size: 14 residues. V shed 6 bases and J 6 bases; nucleotides not matched to a gene: 3. The germline V gene encodes CDR1 LNHDA and CDR2 SQIVND (reference sequence).